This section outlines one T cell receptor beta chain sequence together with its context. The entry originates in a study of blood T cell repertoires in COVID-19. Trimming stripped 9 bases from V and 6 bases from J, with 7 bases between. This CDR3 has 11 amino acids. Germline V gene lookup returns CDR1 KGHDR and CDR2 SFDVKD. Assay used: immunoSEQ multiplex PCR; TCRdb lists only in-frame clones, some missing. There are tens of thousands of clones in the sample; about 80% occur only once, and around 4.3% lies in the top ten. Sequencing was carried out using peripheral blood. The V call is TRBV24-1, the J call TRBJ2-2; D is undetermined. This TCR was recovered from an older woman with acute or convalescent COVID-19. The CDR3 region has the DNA TGTGCCACCCTCTCGGCCGGGGAGCTGTTTTTT. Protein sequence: CATLSAGELFF.